This T cell receptor beta chain was recorded in a study of beta chain features in type 1 diabetes. Study-level results: It was possible that PCR favored shorter templates, equally so in patients and controls. These data did not resolve whether HLA type affects TCRB rearrangement. Type 1 diabetes patients showed fewer insertions and more deletions at VDJ junctions. For Type 1 diabetes patients, all four CD4+ subsets carried TCRB CDR3s that were moderately but significantly shorter.

In the case of this clone: Its target is not known.

Expressed TCRB transcripts got sequenced, as all isolated RNA was reverse transcribed. Assay used: immunoSEQ multiplex PCR; TCRdb lists only in-frame clones, some missing. Of about 240,000 clones listed, 11% to 15% are singletons. J gave up 3 bases and V 1 base, and 3 bases lay outside the gene matches. The V gene's germline CDR1 is SEHNR and CDR2 FQNEAQ (reference sequence). The CDR3 extends over 14 amino acids. The purity of all sorted populations exceeded 95%. What was sequenced was naive CD4+ T cells from blood. The chain recombines TRBV7-9 with TRBJ2-7; 7 bases line up with TRBD1. The source is a man aged 25-40 years with type 1 diabetes. Here the CDR3 reads CASSLGDRIYEQYF. DNA of the CDR3: TGTGCCAGCAGCTTAGGGGACAGAATCTACGAGCAGTACTTC.